These T cell receptor beta chains were read from a single sample in a study of T cells after yellow fever vaccination. TCRdb fed the 5' RACE reads into MiXCR, producing one record per CDR3 protein. The table has about 130,000 distinct CDR3 sequences, around 6.3% seen once. The sequences come from CD4+ T cells sorted from PBMCs, collected 10 days after the yellow fever booster vaccination. The receptor source for this set is a man aged 25-45 years who received the YFV17D yellow fever vaccine. CDR3s include the opening cysteine and the closing phenylalanine or tryptophan. Fields, in order: clone size, V gene, D gene, J gene, CDR3 length, CDR3 DNA, CDR3 protein. The D gene is left open where the match is weak. Where a row states a size, it is once, few, many or the class of an expanded clone; other rows omit it.

many	TRBV7-8	-	TRBJ2-3	17	TGTGCCAGCAGCTCCCTGAATTCGGCCCTGATATCGGATACGCAGTATTTT	CASSSLNSALISDTQYF
many	TRBV6-5	TRBD2	TRBJ2-5	17	TGTGCCAGCAGCCACGGGAGGGGCAACCTCGGACAAGAGACCCAGTACTTC	CASSHGRGNLGQETQYF
-	TRBV7-3	-	TRBJ1-5	14	TGTGCCAGCAGCTTAATCCCGACAGTACAGCCCCAGCATTTT	CASSLIPTVQPQHF
few	TRBV7-2	-	TRBJ2-3	13	TGTGCCAGCAGCTTAGCACTCTCCGATACGCAGTATTTT	CASSLALSDTQYF
-	TRBV12-3/TRBV12-4	TRBD1	TRBJ2-7	15	TGTGCCAGCATCCCCACATCAGGGGGTCGTGGAGAGCAGTACTTC	CASIPTSGGRGEQYF
many	TRBV5-1	-	TRBJ2-3	12	TGCGCCAGCGCCAGGTACACAGATACGCAGTATTTT	CASARYTDTQYF
few	TRBV6-1	TRBD2	TRBJ2-3	16	TGTGCCAGCAGTGAAACCGGGACTACAAACACAGATACGCAGTATTTT	CASSETGTTNTDTQYF
many	TRBV12-5	TRBD2	TRBJ2-4	19	TGTGCTAGTGGTCCGAGGACCCTAGCGGGAGGGGATGGTAAAAACATTCAGTACTTC	CASGPRTLAGGDGKNIQYF
many	TRBV5-6	TRBD1	TRBJ1-2	13	TGTGCCAGCAGCCACGGGACAGAATATGGCTACACCTTC	CASSHGTEYGYTF
many	TRBV5-1	TRBD1	TRBJ1-1	13	TGCGCCAGCGGACAGGGATGGGACACTGAAGCTTTCTTT	CASGQGWDTEAFF
many	TRBV6-5	-	TRBJ1-3	14	TGTGCCAGCAGTTATGACAGGATCGGAAACACCATATATTTT	CASSYDRIGNTIYF
many	TRBV5-1	-	TRBJ2-1	16	TGCGCCAGCAGCTTCGCCGGGAACCGAGCATACAATGAGCAGTTCTTC	CASSFAGNRAYNEQFF
few	TRBV7-3	-	TRBJ2-1	13	TGTGCCAGCAGCTTAACCACGAGAGGTTGGCAGTTCTTC	CASSLTTRGWQFF
many	TRBV15	-	TRBJ2-1	17	TGTGCCACCAGCAGAGATCTTAGTGGAAGCTCCTACAATGAGCAGTTCTTC	CATSRDLSGSSYNEQFF
many	TRBV7-2	TRBD2	TRBJ2-1	16	TGTGCCAGCACCGGACTAGGCGGGAGGGAAGCACGTGAGCAGTTCTTC	CASTGLGGREAREQFF
many	TRBV5-1	TRBD2	TRBJ2-2	16	TGCGCCAGCAGCTCGGGACTAGCGGGAGCCACCGGGGAGCTGTTTTTT	CASSSGLAGATGELFF
few	TRBV28	-	TRBJ2-2	14	TGTGCCAGCAACTCAGGGTGGAACACCGGGGAGCTGTTTTTT	CASNSGWNTGELFF
few	TRBV20-1	-	TRBJ1-1	12	TGCAGTGCAAGGGACGGGAACACTGAAGCTTTCTTT	CSARDGNTEAFF
many	TRBV5-1	TRBD2	TRBJ2-3	15	TGCGCCAGCAGCTTAACGGGAGGTACCACAGATACGCAGTATTTT	CASSLTGGTTDTQYF
many	TRBV24-1	TRBD1	TRBJ2-5	15	TGTGCCACCAGTGATACCGGACAGGGCCAAGAGACCCAGTACTTC	CATSDTGQGQETQYF
few	TRBV11-2	TRBD2	TRBJ2-1	16	TGTGCCAGCAGACAACTAGCGGGAGGGCCCCACAATGAGCAGTTCTTC	CASRQLAGGPHNEQFF
many	TRBV12-3/TRBV12-4	-	TRBJ2-7	13	TGTGCCAGCAGTTTGAGGCAGAGCTACGAGCAGTACTTC	CASSLRQSYEQYF
many	TRBV24-1	TRBD1	TRBJ2-1	13	TGTGCCACCATCAGACAGGGATTCAATGAGCAGTTCTTC	CATIRQGFNEQFF
many	TRBV15	TRBD2	TRBJ2-1	15	TGTGCCACCAGCGAGTGGGGGAGGGCGCCCAATGAGCAGTTCTTC	CATSEWGRAPNEQFF
many	TRBV12-3/TRBV12-4	-	TRBJ1-3	14	TGTGCCAGCAGTAGTAGGACAGCTGGAAACACCATATATTTT	CASSSRTAGNTIYF
few	TRBV13	-	TRBJ2-1	13	TGTGCCAGCGGCGGCGGGATCTATGTTGAGCAGTTCTTC	CASGGGIYVEQFF
-	TRBV3-1	-	TRBJ2-6	11	TGTGCCAGCAGCCACAACAACGTCCTGACTTTC	CASSHNNVLTF
many	TRBV20-1	-	TRBJ1-4	14	TGCAGTGCTACGGGGACGCCGGGTAATGAAAAACTGTTTTTT	CSATGTPGNEKLFF
many	TRBV20-1	-	TRBJ1-4	12	TGCAGTGCTAGAGAAACAGTCGAAAAACTGTTTTTT	CSARETVEKLFF
many	TRBV5-5	-	TRBJ1-2	15	TGTGCCAGCAGCTCCCGGACAGATGCCCTCTATGGCTACACCTTC	CASSSRTDALYGYTF
-	TRBV5-1	-	TRBJ2-1	13	TGCGCCAGCAGCATGGACGGAGACAATGAGCAGTTCTTC	CASSMDGDNEQFF
few	TRBV5-1	TRBD1	TRBJ1-2	17	TGCGCCAGCAGTCGGAACGGCAGGGGGCCTCAGGGTTATGGCTACACCTTC	CASSRNGRGPQGYGYTF
many	TRBV20-1	-	TRBJ1-5	15	TGCAGTGCCACCCGGGGGCGCAATAGCAATCAGCCCCAGCATTTT	CSATRGRNSNQPQHF
many	TRBV29-1	TRBD2	TRBJ2-3	14	TGCAGCGTTGTGCCGGGGGGGAGTACAGATACGCAGTATTTT	CSVVPGGSTDTQYF
many	TRBV12-3/TRBV12-4	-	TRBJ2-7	13	TGTGCCAGCGGTCAGGGACCTAAATACGAGCAGTACTTC	CASGQGPKYEQYF
few	TRBV25-1	-	TRBJ1-2	14	TGTGCCAGCAGTGTCAGGGGACGCAACTATGGCTACACCTTC	CASSVRGRNYGYTF
-	TRBV20-1	-	TRBJ1-2	11	TGCAGTGCTAGAGATGATGCGGGCTACACCTTC	CSARDDAGYTF
many	TRBV5-1	TRBD1	TRBJ2-7	15	TGCGCCAGCACTAAAGCAGGGGGTAGTTCCTACGAGCAGTACTTC	CASTKAGGSSYEQYF
many	TRBV4-3	-	TRBJ2-1	15	TGCGCCAGCAGCCAAGATGTGTCCTCCTACAATGAGCAGTTCTTC	CASSQDVSSYNEQFF
few	TRBV20-1	TRBD2	TRBJ2-7	15	TGCAGTGCTAGAGAAGGGACTAGCGGGACCTACGAGCAGTACTTC	CSAREGTSGTYEQYF
few	TRBV6-1	-	TRBJ2-3	14	TGTGCCAGCAGTCAAACCCCCGACTCCCTCACGCAGTATTTT	CASSQTPDSLTQYF
many	TRBV12-3/TRBV12-4	-	TRBJ2-2	13	TGTGCCAGCAGCAGAAAGAACACCGGGGAGCTGTTTTTT	CASSRKNTGELFF
many	TRBV6-1	-	TRBJ2-7	14	TGTGCCAGCAGTCTTGGGCTAGAGACCTACGAGCAGTACTTC	CASSLGLETYEQYF
many	TRBV5-1	TRBD2	TRBJ2-7	21	TGCGCCAGCAGCTTGAAGCGACTAGCGGGAGAGGGGACCGGTGGGTCCTACGAGCAGTACTTC	CASSLKRLAGEGTGGSYEQYF
many	TRBV24-1	TRBD2	TRBJ2-1	14	TGTGCCACCAGTGATACCCGGGAGGGGGGGAAAGGGTTCTTC	CATSDTREGGKGFF
many	TRBV20-1	-	TRBJ2-1	13	TGCAGTGAATCTGGAAGGAGCTACAATGAGCAGTTCTTC	CSESGRSYNEQFF
many	TRBV20-1	-	TRBJ2-6	14	TGCAGTGCTAGAGGGACCTCTGGGGCCAACGTCCTGACTTTC	CSARGTSGANVLTF
few	TRBV5-1	-	TRBJ2-7	15	TGCGCCAGCAGCCTCACCGGGGGAGGGGGCTACGAGCAGTACTTC	CASSLTGGGGYEQYF
many	TRBV11-2	-	TRBJ2-1	15	TGTGCCAGCAGCTTAGGTCGGAACGCCTACAATGAGCAGTTCTTC	CASSLGRNAYNEQFF
many	TRBV7-2	TRBD2	TRBJ2-1	15	TGTGCCAGCAGCTTATTGGGGGGGTCGTACAATGAGCAGTTCTTC	CASSLLGGSYNEQFF
many	TRBV20-1	TRBD1	TRBJ1-4	15	TGCAGTGCTAGTTTAACAGGGGCAATCGATGAAAAACTGTTTTTT	CSASLTGAIDEKLFF
many	TRBV25-1	TRBD2	TRBJ2-3	13	TGTGCCGGCAGGACTAGCGGGAGGGATACGCAGTATTTT	CAGRTSGRDTQYF
many	TRBV12-3/TRBV12-4	-	TRBJ1-5	17	TGTGCCAGCAGTTTTTCTGGACAACTCTATAGCAATCAGCCCCAGCATTTT	CASSFSGQLYSNQPQHF
many	TRBV7-9	-	TRBJ1-1	15	TGTGCCAGCAGCGCCTCCAGGCACGGGAACACTGAAGCTTTCTTT	CASSASRHGNTEAFF
few	TRBV3-1	TRBD2	TRBJ2-7	15	TGTGCCAGCACCCTGCGGGGGGGTAGGACCTACGAGCAGTACTTC	CASTLRGGRTYEQYF